The rows below give T cell receptor beta chains drawn from one sample of a study of Ad26.COV2.S vaccination and SARS-CoV-2 variants. Method: immunoSEQ multiplex PCR; TCRdb's copy keeps in-frame clones and lacks some. The repertoire holds roughly 410,000 clones, with about four fifths as singletons. Sequenced material: peripheral blood, taken in a trial of Ad26.COV2.S vaccine versus placebo. These receptors all come from a person between 18 and 60 years old who received the Ad26.COV2.S COVID-19 vaccine or a placebo. Each CDR3 is given with its conserved first and last residue. A D gene is named only where the DNA matches it firmly. A clone size is listed for some rows: how often the clone was seen (once, few, many), or a class if it is expanded.

V	J	D	size	CDR3	DNA
TRBV29-1	TRBJ1-1	.	.	CSVEDSQNTEAFF	TGCAGCGTTGAAGACAGTCAGAACACTGAAGCTTTCTTT
TRBV6-5	TRBJ1-1	.	.	CASSIYREGAFF	TGTGCCAGCAGCATTTACAGGGAGGGAGCTTTCTTT
TRBV11-2	TRBJ2-1	.	.	CASSLKRDAFNEQFF	TGTGCCAGCAGCTTAAAGCGAGACGCCTTCAATGAGCAGTTCTTC
TRBV4-1	TRBJ2-7	TRBD1	.	CASSQGDRTLGEQYF	TGCGCCAGCAGCCAAGGGGACAGAACCCTAGGCGAGCAGTACTTC
TRBV7-8	TRBJ2-7	.	.	CASSSPKQDYEQYF	TGTGCCAGCAGTTCTCCTAAACAGGACTACGAGCAGTACTTC
TRBV7-2	TRBJ1-5	.	.	CASSLAGAGQPQHF	TGTGCCAGCAGCTTAGCCGGGGCTGGTCAGCCCCAGCATTTT
TRBV4-1	TRBJ1-2	.	.	CARSRPSPGGNYGYTF	TGCGCCCGCAGCCGACCCTCGCCCGGGGGGAACTATGGCTACACCTTC
TRBV5-1	TRBJ2-5	TRBD1	.	CASSAYRGMEETQYF	TGCGCCAGCAGCGCCTACAGGGGGATGGAAGAGACCCAGTACTTC
TRBV20-1	TRBJ1-1	.	.	CSASLRRAFF	TGCAGTGCTAGTTTAAGGAGGGCTTTCTTT
TRBV6-2/TRBV6-3	TRBJ1-2	.	.	CASSYQSKFGYTF	TGTGCCAGCAGTTATCAGTCCAAGTTCGGCTACACCTTC
TRBV14	TRBJ2-1	.	.	CASSPWAGSSYNEQFF	TGTGCCAGCAGCCCGTGGGCGGGCAGCTCCTACAATGAGCAGTTCTTC
TRBV5-8	TRBJ2-6	.	once	CASRNAGTHNSGANVLTF	TGTGCCAGCAGGAATGCCGGGACTCACAATTCTGGGGCCAACGTCCTGACTTTC
TRBV7-9	TRBJ2-2	.	many	CASTIGAANTGELFF	TGTGCCAGCACTATAGGGGCAGCTAACACCGGGGAGCTGTTTTTT
TRBV19	TRBJ1-3	.	once	CASSRTLPGNTIYF	TGTGCCAGTAGTAGGACTCTCCCCGGAAACACCATATATTTT
TRBV7-2	TRBJ1-2	.	.	CASERGGAGYTF	TGTGCCAGCGAACGGGGAGGGGCTGGCTACACCTTC
TRBV5-6	TRBJ1-1	.	.	CASSSYTRNTEAFF	TGTGCCAGCAGCTCCTACACACGGAACACTGAAGCTTTCTTT
TRBV5-1	TRBJ2-7	TRBD1	.	CASSWGDRSGNEQYF	TGCGCCAGCAGCTGGGGGGACAGGTCAGGGAACGAGCAGTACTTC
TRBV28	TRBJ1-6	.	.	CASSPDGNSPLHF	TGTGCCAGCAGTCCGGACGGCAATTCACCCCTCCACTTT
TRBV10-3	TRBJ2-5	.	.	CAIQTTPGVTQYF	TGTGCCATCCAAACAACCCCAGGGGTGACCCAGTACTTC
TRBV2	TRBJ1-2	.	once	CASSEGNYGYTF	TGTGCCAGCAGTGAAGGAAACTATGGCTACACCTTC
TRBV5-6	TRBJ2-7	TRBD2	.	CASSRGLAPNEQYF	TGTGCCAGCAGCCGTGGACTAGCGCCAAACGAGCAGTACTTC
TRBV5-1	TRBJ2-7	TRBD1	.	CASSSGTASYEQYF	TGCGCCAGCAGCTCCGGGACAGCTTCCTACGAGCAGTACTTC
TRBV5-1	TRBJ1-1	TRBD1	.	CASNNKPGQGTEAFF	TGCGCCAGCAACAATAAACCGGGACAGGGAACTGAAGCTTTCTTT
TRBV5-5	TRBJ1-1	.	once	CASTLVGDEAFF	TGTGCCAGCACTCTCGTGGGAGATGAAGCTTTCTTT
TRBV19	TRBJ1-2	.	.	CASSLGRPGGYTF	TGTGCCAGTAGTCTAGGGCGGCCCGGGGGCTACACCTTC
TRBV5-1	TRBJ2-2	.	.	CASSSQGGTGELFF	TGCGCCAGCAGCTCCCAAGGAGGAACCGGGGAGCTGTTTTTT
TRBV19	TRBJ1-6	.	.	CASSLNLDSPLHF	TGTGCCAGTAGTCTCAACCTAGATTCACCCCTCCACTTT
TRBV13	TRBJ2-7	TRBD2	once	CASSLGGRAAEQYF	TGTGCCAGCAGCTTGGGGGGGAGGGCCGCCGAGCAGTACTTC
TRBV30	TRBJ2-7	TRBD2	once	CAWLQAGGHEQYF	TGTGCCTGGCTGCAGGCGGGAGGCCACGAGCAGTACTTC
TRBV24-1	TRBJ1-2	.	.	CATSDSSTGLRSYGYTF	TGTGCCACCAGTGATTCTTCGACAGGACTCCGTTCGTATGGCTACACCTTC
TRBV10-3	TRBJ2-7	TRBD1	.	CASTGTGGHEQYF	TGTGCCTCCACCGGGACAGGGGGCCACGAGCAGTACTTC
TRBV3-1/TRBV3-2	TRBJ2-1	TRBD2	.	CASSRLAGGYNEQFF	TGTGCCAGCAGCCGACTAGCGGGAGGCTACAATGAGCAGTTCTTC
TRBV18	TRBJ2-7	TRBD2	.	CASSPRRTSGGTVMEQYF	TGTGCCAGCTCACCAAGGAGGACTAGCGGGGGAACCGTGATGGAGCAGTACTTC
TRBV6-2/TRBV6-3	TRBJ1-6	.	once	CASSYFREGSPLHF	TGTGCCAGCAGTTACTTCAGGGAGGGTTCACCCCTCCACTTT
TRBV5-1	TRBJ2-2	TRBD2	.	CASSSRLAGVDTGELFF	TGCGCCAGCAGCTCCCGACTAGCGGGAGTCGACACCGGGGAGCTGTTTTTT
TRBV29-1	TRBJ1-1	.	.	CSVVPQNTEAFF	TGCAGCGTTGTTCCACAGAACACTGAAGCTTTCTTT
TRBV4-1	TRBJ2-1	.	.	CASSGTYLPGEQFF	TGCGCCAGCAGCGGGACTTACCTACCGGGTGAGCAGTTCTTC
TRBV18	TRBJ2-1	TRBD2	.	CASSPTGGSYNEQFF	TGTGCCAGCTCACCAACCGGGGGGTCCTACAATGAGCAGTTCTTC
TRBV6-5	TRBJ1-2	.	.	CASSPTPGQRFGYTF	TGTGCCAGCAGCCCAACTCCGGGACAAAGATTTGGCTACACCTTC
TRBV2	TRBJ2-6	.	once	CASSGGRGANVLTF	TGTGCCAGCAGTGGGGGGCGTGGGGCCAACGTCCTGACTTTC
TRBV10-3	TRBJ2-7	.	.	CAIGLIYEQYF	TGTGCCATCGGGTTGATCTACGAGCAGTACTTC
TRBV27	TRBJ2-1	.	once	CASTQGWGEQFF	TGTGCCAGCACTCAGGGGTGGGGTGAGCAGTTCTTC
TRBV5-1	TRBJ2-7	TRBD1	.	CASSSAGGRNYEQYF	TGCGCCAGCAGCTCCGCAGGGGGCCGAAACTACGAGCAGTACTTC
TRBV28	TRBJ2-4	.	.	CASYNWAKNIQYF	TGTGCCAGCTACAATTGGGCCAAAAACATTCAGTACTTC
TRBV2	TRBJ2-1	.	.	CASSEGLDEQFF	TGTGCCAGCAGTGAGGGGTTGGATGAGCAGTTCTTC
TRBV2	TRBJ1-1	.	.	CASSARLTATGTEAFF	TGTGCCAGCAGTGCTAGATTGACCGCTACGGGCACTGAAGCTTTCTTT
TRBV20-1	TRBJ1-5	.	few	CSASRSNQPQHF	TGCAGTGCTAGTAGGAGCAATCAGCCCCAGCATTTT
TRBV25-1	TRBJ2-2	TRBD1	few	CASSEGQVDTGELFF	TGTGCCAGCAGTGAAGGACAGGTCGACACCGGGGAGCTGTTTTTT
TRBV12-3/TRBV12-4	TRBJ2-7	.	.	CASSLVGPGEQYF	TGTGCCAGCAGTTTAGTAGGTCCGGGCGAGCAGTACTTC
TRBV3-1/TRBV3-2	TRBJ2-7	.	.	CASSQVGSEQYF	TGTGCCAGCAGCCAAGTTGGATCCGAGCAGTACTTC